This TCR beta chain was observed in a study of cytomegalovirus exposure and HLA in healthy donors. Whole-study results and caveats: Trimming of TCR beta V- and J-genes showed a link, identified in a later analysis, to a missense DCLRE1C variant. By HLA locus, TCR association rates varied in a later analysis, with DRB1 showing the most and HLA-C the fewest. In a later analysis, most CMV-associated TCR beta chains appeared HLA-restricted.

Researchers ran the PCR with 60 Vbeta and 13 Jbeta primers. This table comes from immunoSEQ multiplex PCR, and its TCRdb copy is limited to in-frame clones, with some not included. The repertoire consists of fewer than 250,000 clones, with 70% to 75% occurring once and the leading ten covering 2.5% to 4%. With respect to this clone: The antigen is unknown.

V dropped 2 bases and J dropped 8; count of bases not matched to a gene: 7. There are 15 residues in the CDR3. The V gene's germline CDR1 is MNHEY and CDR2 SVGAGI. The chain employs TRBV6-5 and TRBJ2-1; 9 positions match TRBD2. The sequenced material came from PBMCs. This sequence originates from a woman between 25 and 40 years old in good health and CMV-seropositive. CDR3 nucleotide sequence: TGTGCCAGCAGTTACGGGGCGGGAGGGCCGGATGAGCAGTTCTTC. Translating gives CASSYGAGGPDEQFF.